This is a list of T cell receptor beta chains from one sample in a study of shared clonotypes between healthy human individuals. Repertoires were generated with immunoSEQ multiplex PCR, while TCRdb's copy carries only in-frame clones and drops some. The table has approximately 2.4 million clones, nearly 97% seen once; the top ten hold about 0.13%. Sequencing was done on a sample of naive CD4+ T cells sorted from blood. All receptors come from a man aged 18 to 29 in good health. CDR3s include the opening cysteine and the closing phenylalanine or tryptophan.

TRBJ1-5 | TRBV5-6 | CASSRKDRGHLSNQLQHF
TRBJ1-5 | TRBV6-6 | CASREDRGSGQPQHF
TRBJ2-3 | TRBV19 | CASSTIAGVGTDTQYF
TRBJ2-7 | TRBV18 | CASSGGSAYEQYF
TRBJ2-2 | TRBV5-4 | CASSSVAGGYTGELFF
TRBJ2-7 | TRBV18 | CASSRALTTGGYEQYF
TRBJ1-1 | TRBV2 | CASSEVQVGTEAFF
TRBJ2-7 | TRBV11-2 | CASSSGTVGEQYF
TRBJ1-1 | TRBV23-1 | CASSQSPLGTEAFF
TRBJ2-7 | TRBV5-1 | CASSLFGTGVDEQYF
TRBJ2-1 | TRBV5-4 | CASRGQVGDNEQFF
TRBJ1-2 | TRBV29-1 | CSDHKEGYTF